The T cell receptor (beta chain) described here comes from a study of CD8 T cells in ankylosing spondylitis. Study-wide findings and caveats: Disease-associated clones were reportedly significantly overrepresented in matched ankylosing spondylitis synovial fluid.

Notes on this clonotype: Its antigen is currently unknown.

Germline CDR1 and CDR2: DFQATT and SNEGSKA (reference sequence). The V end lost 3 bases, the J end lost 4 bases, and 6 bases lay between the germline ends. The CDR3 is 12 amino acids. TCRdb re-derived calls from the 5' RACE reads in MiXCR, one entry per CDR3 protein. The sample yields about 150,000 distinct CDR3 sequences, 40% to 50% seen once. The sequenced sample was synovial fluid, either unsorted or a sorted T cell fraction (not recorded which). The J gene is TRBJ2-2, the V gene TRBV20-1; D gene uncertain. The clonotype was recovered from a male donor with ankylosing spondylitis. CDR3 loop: CSARESTGELFF. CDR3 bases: TGCAGTGCTAGGGAATCCACCGGGGAGCTGTTTTTT.